This T cell receptor (beta chain) is drawn from a study of cytomegalovirus exposure and HLA in healthy donors. This CDR3 is built from 14 residues. The germline V gene has CDR1 SGHTA and CDR2 FQGTGA. Trimming removed 2 bases from V and 5 bases from J, with 12 bases in between. Study-wide results and limits: Exclusion applied to some V segments, including TRBV6-2 and TRBV6-3, as they were indistinguishable.

This clone was counted once. As yet, its antigen is unknown. The primer mix had 60 Vbeta and 13 Jbeta primers. Using immunoSEQ multiplex PCR, the repertoire was profiled, and TCRdb retains in-frame clones only, with some absent. Here the sample spans under 200,000 clones, about 81% being singletons. Sequencing input: PBMCs. The TCR sequence derives from a woman between 50 and 59 years old in good health and CMV-seropositive. This sequence joins TRBV7-3 and TRBJ2-5, with D perhaps TRBD2 (7 bases). The CDR3: CASSLLGGEETQYF. In DNA form, the CDR3 reads TGTGCCAGCAGCTTACTAGGGGGGGAGGAGACCCAGTACTTC.